This T cell receptor beta chain was documented in a study of monozygotic twins with cystic fibrosis (dated by TCRdb to the early 2020s). Broadly, across the study: Around 3.3 micrograms of fragmented DNA went through around 14 PCR cycles to produce barcoded libraries. Twins were ranked among some 1,100 cohort participants for weight-for-height and FEVPerc (FEV1 disease centile) at the day of blood sampling. The study compared TCR beta repertoires within and between 16 monozygotic twin pairs with cystic fibrosis to assess genetic influence on V and J gene usage. The cohort comprised ten female and six male twin pairs aged 2.0 to 36.4 years, median roughly 9.9 years, mostly children and adolescents. Data for three of the twin pairs had previously been reported in another context.

The twin pairs came from the European Cystic Fibrosis Twin and Sibling Study Cohort, a cohort that recruited patients from roughly 160 CF clinics across 14 European countries. Both zygosity and CFTR genotype were checked in-house, and zygosity was tested with multiplex PCR across nine short tandem repeat loci. Peripheral blood was taken from each twin, and clinical parameters were recorded on the day of blood sampling. Genomic DNA was isolated from peripheral blood cells with phenol/chloroform and kept in TE buffer at 4 degrees C. The germline V end is reduced by 0 bases and the J end by 10 bases; junction bases left unmatched: 10. CDR1 SGHRS and CDR2 YFSETQ are derived from the germline V gene. Taken from cysteine to phenylalanine, the CDR3 has 16 residues. This entry keeps only the CDR3 DNA: 48 bases, framed from base 1. TCR beta CDR3 regions were amplified by multiplex PCR using the immunoSEQ immune profiling system, following the manufacturer's instructions. Sequencing was performed on an Illumina NextSeq system. The authors processed their data as follows. Sequence data were processed on the immunoSEQ Analyzer platform, and clonality was computed as the square root of Simpson's index of productive rearrangements. Jensen-Shannon distance served as the measure of similarity in V and J usage, while OLGA was used to compute CDR3 generation probabilities. Shared CDR3 sequences were searched against the immuneACCESS database (August 2020) and VDJdb (December 2020). TCRdb limited this immuneACCESS table to in-frame rearrangements with V and J called. A share of clones is missing; checked studies link under half to unresolved V genes, and the rest is unexplained. V and J calls and clone size are those listed in that table; D and trimming were worked out from the DNA. This sample gives fewer than 20,000 clones in total; 75% to 95% of them show up just once. The top ten clonotypes cover 1.6% of the sample.

On this clone itself: It has no known antigen specificity. Per-nucleotide qualities are absent, and no much larger clonotype sits a single base away.

On the study overall, not on this receptor specifically: In 13 of 16 pairs, V gene usage most closely resembled the co-twin's, and the same held for J usage in 8 of 16 pairs, a pattern suggesting genetic constraints. The cohort was small, and the number of shared CDR3s showed no association with age, concordance or disease severity. Significantly higher nucleotide-identical clonotype sharing was observed within monozygotic CF twin pairs than between unrelated CF individuals (P = 0.000026, Mann-Whitney). Simpson clonality was found to be generally low (median around 0.0095), suggesting a naive-dominated repertoire, although higher clonality was observed in the most severely affected patients.

This clonotype originated in a girl aged 2 to 9 with cystic fibrosis. The V and J segments used are TRBV5-1 and TRBJ2-1, with TRBD2 matching 10 junction bases. The sample comprised blood. For the CDR3, the sequence is CASSLAGSGGAREQFF. The DNA is as follows: TGCGCCAGCAGCTTGGCCGGGAGCGGGGGGGCCCGAGAGCAGTTCTTC.